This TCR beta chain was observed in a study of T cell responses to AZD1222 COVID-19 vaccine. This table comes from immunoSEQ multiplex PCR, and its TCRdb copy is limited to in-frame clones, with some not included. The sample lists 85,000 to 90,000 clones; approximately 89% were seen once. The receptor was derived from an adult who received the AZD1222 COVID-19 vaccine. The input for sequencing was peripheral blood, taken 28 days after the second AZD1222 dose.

CDR3 nucleotides: TGTGCCAGCAGATTACAGGGGTCTAGCAATCAGCCCCAGCATTTT. Residues: CASRLQGSSNQPQHF. The chain links TRBV2 to TRBJ1-5; TRBD1 matches 7 bases. The V segment lost 6 bases and the J segment 0 bases; nucleotides outside the gene matches: 5. This CDR3 region has 15 residues. The germline gives CDR1 SNHLY, CDR2 FYNNEI.